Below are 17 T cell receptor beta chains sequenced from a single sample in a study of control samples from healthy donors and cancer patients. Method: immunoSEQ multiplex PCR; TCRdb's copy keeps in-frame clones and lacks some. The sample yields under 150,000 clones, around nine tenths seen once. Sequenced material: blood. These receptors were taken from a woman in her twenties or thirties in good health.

As DNA, the CDR3 is TGCGCCAGCACCTCGGGGGGAATGGATAAACTGTTTTTT. Amino acids: CASTSGGMDKLFF. This chain joins TRBV10-2 and TRBJ1-4; D perhaps matches TRBD1 (5 bases). Germline V gene data show CDR1 as WSHSY and CDR2 as SAAADI. The CDR3 extends over 13 amino acids. The ends were cut back, 7 bases at V and 11 bases at J, with 17 bases in the middle.

CDR3 nucleotides: TGTGCCAGCAGTTTAAGGACCAGAGCGAAAACCATAAACAATGAGCAGTTCTTC. Translating gives CASSLRTRAKTINNEQFF. The chain recombines TRBV28 with TRBJ2-1; D gene uncertain. Germline-derived CDR1 and CDR2 are MDHEN and SYDVKM. This CDR3 region has 18 residues. The V and J ends lost 2 bases and 5 bases respectively, with 22 bases between them.

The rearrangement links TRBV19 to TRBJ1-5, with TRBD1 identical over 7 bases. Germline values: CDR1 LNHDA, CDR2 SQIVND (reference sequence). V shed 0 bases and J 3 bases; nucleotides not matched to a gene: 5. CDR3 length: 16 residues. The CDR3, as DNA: TGTGCCAGTAGTATAGATCTGGGGACAGACAATCAGCCCCAGCATTTT. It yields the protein CASSIDLGTDNQPQHF.

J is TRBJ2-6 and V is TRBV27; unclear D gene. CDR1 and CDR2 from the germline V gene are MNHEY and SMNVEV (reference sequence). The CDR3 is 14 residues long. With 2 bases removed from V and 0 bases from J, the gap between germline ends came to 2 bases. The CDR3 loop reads CASSLRSGANVLTF. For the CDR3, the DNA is TGTGCCAGCAGTTTACGCTCTGGGGCCAACGTCCTGACTTTC.

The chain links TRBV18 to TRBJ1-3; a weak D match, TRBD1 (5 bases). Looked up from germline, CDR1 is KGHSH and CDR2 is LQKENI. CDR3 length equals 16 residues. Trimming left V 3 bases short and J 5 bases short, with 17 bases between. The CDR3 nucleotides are TGTGCCAGCTCACCCGACTCAGGGTGGGGAAGAAACACCATATATTTT. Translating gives CASSPDSGWGRNTIYF.

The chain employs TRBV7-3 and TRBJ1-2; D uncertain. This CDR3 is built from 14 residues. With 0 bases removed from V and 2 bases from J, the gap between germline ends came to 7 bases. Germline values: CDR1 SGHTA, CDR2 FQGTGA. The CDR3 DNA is TGTGCCAGCAGCTTAACACGGGGAAACTATGGCTACACCTTC. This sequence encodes CASSLTRGNYGYTF.

The CDR3 here is CASSGRGYEQYF. CDR3 bases: TGTGCCAGCAGTGGCAGGGGATACGAGCAGTACTTC. The chain has TRBV25-1 and TRBJ2-7; D might be TRBD1 (6 bases). The CDR3 loop spans 12 amino acids. Trimming left V 4 bases short and J 4 bases short, with 8 bases between. Germline-derived CDR1 and CDR2 are MGHDK and SYGVNS.

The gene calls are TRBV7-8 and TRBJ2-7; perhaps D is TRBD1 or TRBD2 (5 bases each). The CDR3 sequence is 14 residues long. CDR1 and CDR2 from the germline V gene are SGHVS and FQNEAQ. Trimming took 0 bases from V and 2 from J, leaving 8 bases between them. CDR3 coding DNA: TGTGCCAGCAGCTTAGCGCCGGGACCCTACGAGCAGTACTTC. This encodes CASSLAPGPYEQYF.

The CDR3 DNA follows: TGTGCCAGCTCAGCAAGTTGGGGGGACGGTGAAAAACTGTTTTTT. It translates to CASSASWGDGEKLFF. The V and J genes are TRBV18 and TRBJ1-4, with D tentatively TRBD1 (5 bases). V was shortened by 5 bases and J by 7 bases, with 17 bases between the two germline ends. Germline CDR1 and CDR2: KGHSH and LQKENI. The length of the CDR3 is 15 residues.

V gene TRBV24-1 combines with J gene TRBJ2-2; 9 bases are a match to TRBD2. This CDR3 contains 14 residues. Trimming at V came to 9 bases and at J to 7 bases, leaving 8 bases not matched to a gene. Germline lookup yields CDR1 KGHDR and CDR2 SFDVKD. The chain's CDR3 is CATRAGGVIGELFF. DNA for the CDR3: TGTGCCACCCGAGCGGGAGGTGTTATCGGGGAGCTGTTTTTT.

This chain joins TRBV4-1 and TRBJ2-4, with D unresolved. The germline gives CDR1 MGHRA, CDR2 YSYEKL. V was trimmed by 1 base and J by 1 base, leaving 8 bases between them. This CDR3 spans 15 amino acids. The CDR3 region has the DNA TGCGCCAGCAGCCAAGTGACCCTGGCCAAAAACATTCAGTACTTC. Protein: CASSQVTLAKNIQYF.

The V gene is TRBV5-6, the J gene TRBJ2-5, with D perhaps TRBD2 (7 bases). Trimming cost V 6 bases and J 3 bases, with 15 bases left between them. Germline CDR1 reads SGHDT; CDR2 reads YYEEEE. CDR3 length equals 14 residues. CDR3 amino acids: CASIRGGLKETQYF. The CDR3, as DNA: TGTGCCAGCATCCGCGGGGGCTTAAAAGAGACCCAGTACTTC.

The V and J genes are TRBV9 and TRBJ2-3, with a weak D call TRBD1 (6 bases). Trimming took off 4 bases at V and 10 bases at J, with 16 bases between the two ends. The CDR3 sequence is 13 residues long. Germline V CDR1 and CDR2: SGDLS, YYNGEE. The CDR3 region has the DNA TGTGCCAGCAGCTCCGGCTTGTCAGGGGCGCAGTATTTT. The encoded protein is CASSSGLSGAQYF.

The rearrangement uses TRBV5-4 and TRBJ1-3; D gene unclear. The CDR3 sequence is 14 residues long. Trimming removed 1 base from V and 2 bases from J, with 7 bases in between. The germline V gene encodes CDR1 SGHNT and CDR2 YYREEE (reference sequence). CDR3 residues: CASSLQQPGNTIYF. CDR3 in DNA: TGTGCCAGCAGCTTGCAACAGCCTGGAAACACCATATATTTT.

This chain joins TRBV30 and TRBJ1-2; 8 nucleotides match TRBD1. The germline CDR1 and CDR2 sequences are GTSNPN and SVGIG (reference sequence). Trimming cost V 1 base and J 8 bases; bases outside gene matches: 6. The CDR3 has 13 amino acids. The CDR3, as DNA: TGTGCCTGGAGTGACAGGGGGATAGACGGCTACACCTTC. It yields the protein CAWSDRGIDGYTF.

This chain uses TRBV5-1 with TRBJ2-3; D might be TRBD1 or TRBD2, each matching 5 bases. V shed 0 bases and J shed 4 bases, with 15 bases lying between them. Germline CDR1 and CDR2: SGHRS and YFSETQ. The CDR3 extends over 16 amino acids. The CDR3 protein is CASSLEGSVGADTQYF. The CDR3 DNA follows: TGCGCCAGCAGCTTGGAAGGTAGCGTGGGGGCAGATACGCAGTATTTT.

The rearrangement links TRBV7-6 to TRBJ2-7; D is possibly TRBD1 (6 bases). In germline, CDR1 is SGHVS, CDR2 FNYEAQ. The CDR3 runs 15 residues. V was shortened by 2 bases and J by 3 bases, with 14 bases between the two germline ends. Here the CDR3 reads CASSLQGPLGYEQYF. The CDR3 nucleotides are TGTGCCAGCAGCTTACAGGGGCCCTTAGGCTACGAGCAGTACTTC.